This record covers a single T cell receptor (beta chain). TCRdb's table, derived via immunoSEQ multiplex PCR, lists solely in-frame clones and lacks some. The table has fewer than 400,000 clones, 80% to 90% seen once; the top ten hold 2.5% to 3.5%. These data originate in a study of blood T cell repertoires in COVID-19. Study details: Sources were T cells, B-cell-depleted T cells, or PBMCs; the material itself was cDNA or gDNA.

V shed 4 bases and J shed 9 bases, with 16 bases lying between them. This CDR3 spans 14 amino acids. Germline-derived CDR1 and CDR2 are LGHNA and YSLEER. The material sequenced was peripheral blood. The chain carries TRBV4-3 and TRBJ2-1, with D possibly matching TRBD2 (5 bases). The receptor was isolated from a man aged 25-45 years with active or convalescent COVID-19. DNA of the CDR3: TGCGCCAGCAGCCTCGAGGGCCGTGGAAGTGAGCAGTTCTTC. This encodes CASSLEGRGSEQFF.